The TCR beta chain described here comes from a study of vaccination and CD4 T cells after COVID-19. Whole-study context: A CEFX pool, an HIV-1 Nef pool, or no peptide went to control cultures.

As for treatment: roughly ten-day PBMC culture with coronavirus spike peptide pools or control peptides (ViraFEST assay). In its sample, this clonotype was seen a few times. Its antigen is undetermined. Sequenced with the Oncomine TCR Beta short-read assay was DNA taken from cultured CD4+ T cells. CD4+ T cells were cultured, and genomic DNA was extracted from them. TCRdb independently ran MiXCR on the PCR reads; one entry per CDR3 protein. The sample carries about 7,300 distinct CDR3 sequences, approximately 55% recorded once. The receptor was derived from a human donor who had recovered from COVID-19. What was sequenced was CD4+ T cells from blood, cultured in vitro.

CDR3 sequence reads: CASSLGGGTPQYF. The DNA of the CDR3 is TGTGCCAGCAGCTTAGGCGGGGGGACCCCCCAGTACTTC. The chain uses TRBV11-1 and TRBJ2-5; the match to TRBD2 covers 8 bases. CDR1 SGHAT and CDR2 FQDESV come from the germline V gene (reference sequence). The CDR3 spans 13 residues. V shed 1 base, J shed 9 bases, and the junction held 4 bases outside the gene matches.